The next 6 T cell receptor beta chains were all read from a single sample in a study of control samples from healthy donors and cancer patients. TCRdb's table, derived via immunoSEQ multiplex PCR, lists solely in-frame clones and lacks some. The data show 55,000 to 70,000 clones, around 87% seen once. Sequenced material: PBMCs. These receptors were collected from a man in his 60s with colorectal cancer.

This clone has just one count. The gene calls are TRBV27 and TRBJ2-7, with 9 bases aligning to TRBD1. The junction had 11 bases not matched to a gene; V was cut back by 6 bases and J by 5 bases. There are 15 residues in the CDR3. The germline V gene encodes CDR1 MNHEY and CDR2 SMNVEV (reference sequence). Here the CDR3 reads CASRPRDRESHEQYF. The CDR3 nucleotides read TGTGCCAGCAGGCCTCGGGACAGGGAGTCCCACGAGCAGTACTTC.

V gene TRBV27 combines with J gene TRBJ1-3; D remains unclear. The CDR3 sequence is 16 residues long. From germline, CDR1 is MNHEY and CDR2 SMNVEV (reference sequence). With 0 bases removed from V and 0 bases from J, the gap between germline ends came to 9 bases. The CDR3 DNA follows: TGTGCCAGCAGTTTATCAGGGCTGCACTCTGGAAACACCATATATTTT. It is translated as CASSLSGLHSGNTIYF.

The V and J genes are TRBV6-6 and TRBJ1-3; 7 bases match TRBD1. CDR1 is MNHNY and CDR2 is SVGAGI in the germline V gene (reference sequence). J gave up 0 bases and V 7 bases, and 3 bases lay outside the gene matches. This CDR3 has 14 residues. CDR3 coding DNA: TGTGCCAGCAATGGACAGGCCTCTGGAAACACCATATATTTT. It specifies CASNGQASGNTIYF.

The rearrangement uses TRBV28 and TRBJ1-1; no clear D gene. Germline V lookup: CDR1 MDHEN, CDR2 SYDVKM. The length of the CDR3 is 11 residues. V was clipped by 6 bases and J by 1 base, with 3 bases between them. The CDR3 DNA sequence: TGTGCCAGCAGGACGAACACTGAAGCTTTCTTT. It codes for CASRTNTEAFF.

The chain uses TRBV4-2 and TRBJ1-4, with D maybe TRBD1 (5 bases). Germline CDR1 reads LGHNA; CDR2 reads YNFKEQ. The CDR3 extends over 15 amino acids. V lost 0 bases and J lost 8, with 13 bases in between. The CDR3 DNA sequence: TGTGCCAGCAGCCAAGATGTCCCAGGGAGCGAAAAACTGTTTTTT. Residues: CASSQDVPGSEKLFF.

The rearrangement links TRBV3-1 (or the pseudogene TRBV3-2) to TRBJ2-1; D is ambiguous. The CDR3 has 13 residues. Trimming removed 0 bases at V and 6 bases at J, with 6 bases between. CDR1 and CDR2 from the germline V gene are LGHDT and YNNKEL (reference sequence). The chain's CDR3 is CASSQDQFNEQFF. The CDR3 nucleotides read TGTGCCAGCAGCCAAGATCAATTCAATGAGCAGTTCTTC.